Below, 21 T cell receptor beta chains from the same sample are listed, as sequenced in a study of human T cells and chemical hapten exposure. Noted time point: patch test 3, about 24 weeks after DPC sensitization. Treatment defined: therapeutic diphenylcyclopropenone sensitization with weekly scalp DPC. TCRdb re-analysed the RACE reads in MiXCR, keeping a single row per CDR3 protein. Of about 160,000 distinct CDR3 sequences listed, 25% to 35% are singletons. The sequencing used whole blood, collected in connection with sensitization to the hapten diphenylcyclopropenone (DPC). The receptor set was obtained from a woman in her late teens or twenties with alopecia areata. Some clones in this sample may be carry-over from other donors' samples.

This chain connects TRBV9 to TRBJ2-5; TRBD2 aligns across 7 bases. Germline CDR1 and CDR2: SGDLS and YYNGEE. V trimming: 2 bases; J trimming: 2 bases; junction bases outside the gene matches: 3. The CDR3 loop spans 14 amino acids. The CDR3 sequence: CASSVIGGQETQYF. The CDR3, as DNA: TGTGCCAGCAGCGTGATCGGGGGGCAAGAGACCCAGTACTTC.

The chain links TRBV4-2 to TRBJ1-2; D remains ambiguous. The germline gives CDR1 LGHNA, CDR2 YNFKEQ. This CDR3 comprises 15 residues. V dropped 1 base and J dropped 4 bases, with 13 bases sitting between them. This chain's CDR3 is CASSQAEITTYGYTF. Written as DNA, the CDR3 is TGTGCCAGCAGCCAAGCGGAGATTACGACCTATGGCTACACCTTC.

This clonotype occurred many times. This chain links TRBV10-2 with TRBJ2-5; D is uncertain. The CDR3 consists of 12 residues. CDR1 WSHSY and CDR2 SAAADI come from the germline V gene. Trimming took off 8 bases at V and 1 base at J, with 8 bases between the two ends. The CDR3 DNA follows: TGCGCCAGCGTGGGCGGCCAAGAGACCCAGTACTTC. Protein sequence: CASVGGQETQYF.

This chain connects TRBV15 to TRBJ1-2, with 7 positions matching TRBD1. The ends lost 6 bases at V and 8 bases at J; junction bases unmatched: 9. Germline CDR1 LNHNV, CDR2 YYDKDF (reference sequence). This CDR3 is 13 amino acids long. CDR3 sequence: CATSIDRAGGYTF. The CDR3 nucleotides are TGTGCCACCAGTATTGACAGGGCCGGCGGCTACACCTTC.

The sample holds a few counts of this clonotype. The genes are TRBV5-4 and TRBJ2-1; no clear D. This CDR3 has 16 residues. Germline V gives CDR1 SGHNT, CDR2 YYREEE (reference sequence). V lost 3 bases, J lost 0 bases, and 13 bases lay in between. The CDR3 protein is CASSSPTPSSYNEQFF. The CDR3 bases are TGTGCCAGCAGCTCCCCTACTCCCAGCTCCTACAATGAGCAGTTCTTC.

The rearrangement joins TRBV5-1 to TRBJ2-7; 12 positions agree with TRBD2. This CDR3 comprises 15 residues. The V gene end was trimmed by 4 bases and the J gene end by 4 bases; junction bases not matched to a gene: 6. In germline, CDR1 is SGHRS, CDR2 YFSETQ. The CDR3 nucleotides read TGCGCCAGCAGCGACGGACTAGCGGGAAAGTACGAGCAGTACTTC. Translating gives CASSDGLAGKYEQYF.

This clonotype was seen many times. The rearrangement joins TRBV19 to TRBJ2-3; TRBD2 matches 10 bases. Germline V gene sequence: CDR1 LNHDA, CDR2 SQIVND (reference sequence). The J segment lost 2 bases and the V segment lost 5 bases, leaving 4 bases of the junction unmatched. This CDR3 spans 15 amino acids. CDR3 loop: CASSGLAAHTDTQYF. The CDR3, as DNA: TGTGCCAGTAGTGGACTAGCGGCCCACACAGATACGCAGTATTTT.

This clonotype was seen only a few times. The V and J genes are TRBV20-1 and TRBJ2-5; D possibly corresponds to TRBD2 (6 bases). The germline gives CDR1 DFQATT, CDR2 SNEGSKA (reference sequence). V was trimmed by 6 bases and J by 5 bases, leaving 13 bases between them. The CDR3 is made up of 12 amino acids. The CDR3 DNA follows: TGCAGTGCCCGGCGGGGATTTGAGACCCAGTACTTC. Translation: CSARRGFETQYF.

In its sample, this clonotype was seen many times. The chain is built from TRBV5-1 and TRBJ2-5; D may be TRBD2 (6 bases). Germline CDR1 and CDR2: SGHRS and YFSETQ. The V end was cut by 0 bases, the J end by 2 bases, with 11 bases between. CDR3 length: 15 amino acids. CDR3 sequence (DNA): TGCGCCAGCAGCTTGGTCACGGGGAGGCAAGAGACCCAGTACTTC. Translated: CASSLVTGRQETQYF.

In this sample, this clonotype turned up many times. V and J are TRBV11-1 and TRBJ2-1; D call uncertain. This CDR3 has 13 residues. V shed 5 bases and J shed 4 bases, with 9 bases lying between them. Germline V gene lookup returns CDR1 SGHAT and CDR2 FQDESV (reference sequence). The CDR3 reads CASSPNGYNEQFF. The CDR3 nucleotides are TGTGCCAGCAGCCCTAACGGATACAATGAGCAGTTCTTC. The full variable domain, rest sourced from reference TRBV11-1 and TRBJ2-1, is EAEVAQSPRYKITEKSQAVAFWCDPISGHATLYWYRQILGQGPELLVQFQDESVVDDSQLPKDRFSAERLKGVDSTLKIQPAELGDSAMYLCASSPNGYNEQFFGPGTRLTVL.

In this sample, this clonotype turned up once. This chain uses TRBV25-1 with TRBJ2-3; D unclear. The CDR3 loop spans 12 amino acids. V lost 2 bases to trimming and J lost 5 bases, with 5 bases between them. Germline lookup yields CDR1 MGHDK and CDR2 SYGVNS. In DNA, the CDR3 is TGTGCCAGCAGTGAAAGGTTAGATACGCAGTATTTT. As protein: CASSERLDTQYF.

The V call is TRBV7-6, the J call TRBJ1-2; the D gene is possibly TRBD1 (5 bases). Trimming took off 2 bases at V and 8 bases at J, with 18 bases between the two ends. Germline CDR1 and CDR2: SGHVS and FNYEAQ. This CDR3 has 15 amino acids. In nucleotides, the CDR3 is TGTGCCAGCAGCTTATGGCCGGGGGTCAATGGCGGCTACACCTTC. This gives the protein CASSLWPGVNGGYTF.

This rearrangement joins TRBV5-1 to TRBJ2-2; the D gene could be TRBD1 or TRBD2 (5 bases each). This CDR3 is built from 14 residues. The germline V and J ends were trimmed by 1 base and 7 bases, with 11 bases remaining between them. Germline V gene data show CDR1 as SGHRS and CDR2 as YFSETQ. This CDR3 is CASSLTGAVGELFF. CDR3 in DNA: TGCGCCAGCAGCTTGACCGGGGCGGTCGGGGAGCTGTTTTTT. The full variable domain, completed using reference TRBV5-1 and TRBJ2-2, is KAGVTQTPRYLIKTRGQQVTLSCSPISGHRSVSWYQQTPGQGLQFLFEYFSETQRNKGNFPGRFSGRQFSNSRSEMNVSTLELGDSALYLCASSLTGAVGELFFGEGSRLTVL.

The V gene is TRBV29-1, the J gene TRBJ1-1; D is ambiguous. V lost 1 base, J lost 0 bases, and 9 bases lay in between. The germline V gene has CDR1 SQVTM and CDR2 ANQGSEA. The CDR3 runs 14 residues. DNA for the CDR3: TGCAGCGTTGAAGCGAGATTCATGAACACTGAAGCTTTCTTT. It yields the protein CSVEARFMNTEAFF.

This clonotype was observed many times. The chain uses TRBV24-1 and TRBJ2-3, with 8 bases that match TRBD1. The V and J ends lost 5 bases and 2 bases, in that order; junction bases with no gene match: 8. Germline V gene lookup returns CDR1 KGHDR and CDR2 SFDVKD. The CDR3 length is 16 residues. The CDR3 DNA sequence: TGTGCCACCAGTGCCGGACAGGGTCCCCACACAGATACGCAGTATTTT. Its protein product is CATSAGQGPHTDTQYF.

This clonotype showed up just a few times. The rearrangement links TRBV9 to TRBJ1-1; D might be TRBD1 (5 bases). The V gene lost 5 bases and the J gene lost 3 bases, with 8 bases spanning the gap. This CDR3 region has 12 residues. From germline, CDR1 is SGDLS and CDR2 YYNGEE. The CDR3 reads CASSGTDTEAFF. Here the CDR3 DNA reads TGTGCCAGCAGTGGGACCGACACTGAAGCTTTCTTT.

CDR3: CASSQARDRGGQPQHF. CDR3 bases: TGCGCCAGCAGCCAGGCCCGGGACAGGGGAGGACAGCCCCAGCATTTT. V usage is TRBV4-1 and J usage is TRBJ1-5; 10 nucleotides match TRBD1. This CDR3 has 16 amino acids. CDR1 is MGHRA and CDR2 is YSYEKL in the germline V gene. J was trimmed by 7 bases and V by 3 bases; bases with no gene match: 9.

The chain links TRBV2 to TRBJ1-1; D is ambiguous. The CDR3 contains 13 residues. Between the trimmed V and J ends, which lost 6 bases and 7 bases, there was a span of 15 bases. In germline, CDR1 is SNHLY, CDR2 FYNNEI. As DNA, the CDR3 is TGTGCCAGCAGCCCAGACATTACGGTTGAAGCTTTCTTT. Translated, it gives CASSPDITVEAFF.

This clonotype has ten or more counts. This CDR3 reads CASSQDRIGDPIQYF. The DNA for the CDR3 is TGTGCCAGCAGCCAAGATCGGATAGGGGATCCCATTCAGTACTTC. V usage is TRBV3-1 and J usage is TRBJ2-4; perhaps TRBD1 as D (5 bases). Germline-derived CDR1 and CDR2 are LGHDT and YNNKEL (reference sequence). The CDR3 spans 15 residues. With 0 bases removed from V and 9 bases from J, the gap between germline ends came to 15 bases.

This chain uses TRBV29-1 with TRBJ1-6; 7 bases line up with TRBD1. This CDR3 is built from 14 residues. CDR1 is SQVTM, CDR2 ANQGSEA, per germline. V lost 7 bases to trimming and J lost 5 bases; unmatched junction nucleotides: 8. This chain's CDR3 is CSAKTGPHNSPLHF. For the CDR3, the DNA is TGCAGCGCTAAGACAGGGCCCCATAATTCACCCCTCCACTTT.

The rearrangement links TRBV4-1 to TRBJ1-1, with D possibly matching TRBD1 (5 bases). CDR3 length: 15 amino acids. CDR1 MGHRA and CDR2 YSYEKL come from the germline V gene. The V end was cut by 0 bases, the J end by 5 bases, with 13 bases between. CDR3 region: CASSQESGRETEAFF. For the CDR3, the DNA is TGCGCCAGCAGCCAAGAGTCAGGGCGGGAGACTGAAGCTTTCTTT.